What follows are 32 T cell receptor beta chains derived from one specimen sequenced in a study of Ad26.COV2.S vaccination and SARS-CoV-2 variants. Indicated treatment: over 15 received Ad26.COV2.S at low or high dose, single or two shots; about 5 received placebo; per-sample allocation not given. Following the first vaccine or placebo injection, samples were taken on day 63. TCRdb's copy holds only in-frame clones and misses some; the assay was immunoSEQ multiplex PCR. The sample gives more than 300,000 clones, about 86% of which show up once; under 2% is in the top ten. The sample here was peripheral blood, taken in a trial of Ad26.COV2.S vaccine versus placebo. The receptors come from a person between 18 and 65 years old who received the Ad26.COV2.S COVID-19 vaccine or a placebo.

This rearrangement joins TRBV9 to TRBJ1-6, with no clear D. V lost 0 bases to trimming and J lost 10 bases, with 11 bases between them. The CDR3 has 14 residues. Germline V lookup: CDR1 SGDLS, CDR2 YYNGEE. This CDR3 reads CASSVAKYQSPLHF. CDR3 nucleotides: TGTGCCAGCAGCGTAGCTAAGTACCAGTCACCCCTCCACTTT.

This clone was counted between two and nine times. The junction departs from the called germline gene at one end, perhaps through a read error. The chain joins TRBV7-2 to TRBJ1-5; D not resolved. From germline, CDR1 is SGHTA and CDR2 FQGNSA. This CDR3 is 13 amino acids long. The CDR3 DNA reads as TGTGCCAGCACCTTATCCCTCGGTCAGCCCCAGCATTTT. It specifies CASTLSLGQPQHF.

The chain carries TRBV12-5 and TRBJ1-1; tentative D call: TRBD1 (5 bases). Deletions cut 6 bases from V and 1 base from J, with 9 bases between. CDR3 length equals 13 residues. Germline CDR1 and CDR2: LGHNT and FRNRAP. The CDR3 coding sequence is TGTGCTAGTGGACGAGGACAGAACACTGAAGCTTTCTTT. This sequence encodes CASGRGQNTEAFF.

This sequence joins TRBV6-5 and TRBJ1-1, with D possibly TRBD1 on 6 matching bases. The V end lost 2 bases, the J end lost 10 bases, and 11 bases lay between the germline ends. The CDR3 extends over 12 amino acids. CDR1 and CDR2 from the germline V gene are MNHEY and SVGAGI. CDR3 sequence (DNA): TGTGCCAGCAGTTACAAGGGACACGGAGCTTTCTTT. The encoded protein is CASSYKGHGAFF.

The chain links TRBV6-2 or TRBV6-3 to TRBJ1-5; D is unclear. The germline gives CDR1 MNHEY, CDR2 SVGEGT. The V end was cut by 2 bases, the J end by 0 bases, with 8 bases between. CDR3 size: 15 residues. The CDR3 DNA follows: TGTGCCAGCAGTTACGGCCAGAATAGCAATCAGCCCCAGCATTTT. Its translation: CASSYGQNSNQPQHF.

This chain joins TRBV6-5 and TRBJ1-2; TRBD1 agrees at 7 bases. Germline CDR1 reads MNHEY; CDR2 reads SVGAGI. The CDR3 is made up of 12 amino acids. Unmatched junction bases numbered 5, after V lost 10 bases and J lost 3 bases. The CDR3 nucleotides are TGTGCCACCAGGACAGGATACTATGGCTACACCTTC. Its protein is CATRTGYYGYTF.

The gene calls are TRBV7-9 and TRBJ1-4; tentatively, D is TRBD1 (5 bases). CDR1 is SEHNR, CDR2 FQNEAQ, per germline (reference sequence). This CDR3 is built from 15 residues. V lost 5 bases and J 2 bases, leaving 12 bases between the germline ends. The CDR3 nucleotides read TGTGCCAGCAGCCGACAGACATCTACTAATGAAAAACTGTTTTTT. Translated, it gives CASSRQTSTNEKLFF.

The CDR3 region has the DNA TGTGCCAGTAGTATTGGTGAGGGGGGGAAAGCTTTCTTT. Its translation: CASSIGEGGKAFF. This chain uses TRBV19 with TRBJ1-1; possibly TRBD1 for D (6 bases). The CDR3 contains 13 residues. Trimming took 3 bases from V and 9 from J, leaving 14 bases between them. Per germline, CDR1 LNHDA and CDR2 SQIVND (reference sequence).

The V and J genes are TRBV11-2 and TRBJ2-5, with D perhaps TRBD2 (5 bases). Looked up from germline, CDR1 is SGHAT and CDR2 is FQNNGV. V lost 3 bases to trimming and J lost 9 bases, with 14 bases between them. This CDR3 is 13 amino acids long. CDR3 in amino acids: CASSFEGVLAQYF. The CDR3 DNA is TGTGCCAGCAGCTTCGAGGGAGTGTTGGCCCAGTACTTC.

The rearrangement joins TRBV5-6 to TRBJ2-1; D gene uncertain. The germline V gene encodes CDR1 SGHDT and CDR2 YYEEEE. Deletions cut 5 bases from V and 3 bases from J, with 15 bases between. This CDR3 comprises 15 residues. CDR3 DNA sequence: TGTGCCAGCAGTTCGTCCCCCTCCCGCTACAATGAGCAGTTCTTC. It specifies CASSSSPSRYNEQFF. Full variable domain (outside the CDR3, taken from reference TRBV5-6 and TRBJ2-1): DAGVTQSPTHLIKTRGQQVTLRCSPKSGHDTVSWYQQALGQGPQFIFQYYEEEERQRGNFPDRFSGHQFPNYSSELNVNALLLGDSALYLCASSSSPSRYNEQFFGPGTRLTVL.

This clone was found once. J is TRBJ2-1 and V is TRBV27, with 12 bases matching TRBD2. The CDR3 is made up of 16 amino acids. CDR1 is MNHEY and CDR2 is SMNVEV in the germline V gene (reference sequence). The V and J ends lost 2 bases and 8 bases, in that order; junction bases with no gene match: 7. CDR3 bases: TGTGCCAGCAGTTTAGCGACTAGCGGGGGATACGATGAGCAGTTCTTC. Residues: CASSLATSGGYDEQFF.

The chain couples TRBV6-5 to TRBJ2-1, with TRBD1 matching over 9 bases. V shed 8 bases and J 9 bases; nucleotides not matched to a gene: 11. Germline V gene data show CDR1 as MNHEY and CDR2 as SVGAGI. The CDR3 runs to 14 residues. CDR3 nucleotides: TGTGCCAGCTGTCGGGACAGGGTTTTTGGTGAGCAGTTCTTC. Translating it yields CASCRDRVFGEQFF.

The chain combines TRBV11-3 with TRBJ2-5, with no clear D. With 1 base removed from V and 2 bases from J, the gap between germline ends came to 5 bases. This CDR3 is built from 13 residues. Per germline, CDR1 SGHNT and CDR2 YENEEA. CDR3 DNA sequence: TGTGCCAGCAGCTTAGGTGGACAAGAGACCCAGTACTTC. This codes for CASSLGGQETQYF.

The V gene is TRBV6-5, the J gene TRBJ1-6; possible D gene TRBD1, 5 bases. The germline V gene encodes CDR1 MNHEY and CDR2 SVGAGI. This CDR3 spans 13 amino acids. Deletions cut 4 bases from V and 12 bases from J, with 13 bases between. CDR3 residues: CASSLGGDRPLHF. CDR3 DNA: TGTGCCAGCAGTTTGGGGGGGGACCGACCCCTCCACTTT.

J is TRBJ2-3 and V is TRBV11-3; D is ambiguous. V lost 2 bases to trimming and J lost 0 bases, with 6 bases between them. Germline V gene data show CDR1 as SGHNT and CDR2 as YENEEA. The CDR3 consists of 14 residues. CDR3 loop: CASSLTASTDTQYF. The CDR3 nucleotides read TGTGCCAGCAGCTTAACCGCTAGCACAGATACGCAGTATTTT.

The chain uses TRBV5-1 and TRBJ1-1, with D maybe TRBD1 (5 bases). Trimming cost V 4 bases and J 4 bases, with 17 bases left between them. The germline V gene has CDR1 SGHRS and CDR2 YFSETQ. This CDR3 has 15 amino acids. The CDR3 DNA reads TGCGCCAGCAGCGGGAGGGGAGGGCTGGGCACTGAAGCTTTCTTT. Translating gives CASSGRGGLGTEAFF.

V usage is TRBV3-1 (or the pseudogene TRBV3-2) and J usage is TRBJ1-2; D may be TRBD1 (6 bases). Trimming pared 2 bases from V and 6 bases from J, leaving 16 bases between. This CDR3 is 15 amino acids long. Germline CDR1 and CDR2: LGHDT and YNNKEL (reference sequence). Here the CDR3 DNA reads TGTGCCAGCAGCCAACAGTACACAGGGTTACATGGCTACACCTTC. Protein: CASSQQYTGLHGYTF.

The rearrangement uses TRBV6-2 or TRBV6-3 and TRBJ1-5, with 8 bases matching TRBD1. The CDR3 covers 20 residues. J lost 6 bases, V lost 2 bases, and 21 bases had no gene match. Germline V gene lookup returns CDR1 MNHEY and CDR2 SVGEGT. The CDR3 DNA follows: TGTGCCAGCAGTTACGAGGGAGTGGTCAGGGGGCTAGCCGCCGGTCAGCCCCAGCATTTT. Protein product: CASSYEGVVRGLAAGQPQHF.

The chain recombines TRBV7-3 with TRBJ2-3; D tentatively fits TRBD1 or TRBD2 (5 bases each). CDR1 is SGHTA and CDR2 is FQGTGA in the germline V gene. The CDR3 is 13 residues long. V was cut by 5 bases and J by 5 bases, with 11 bases left in between. CDR3 sequence: CASSPGARDTQYF. CDR3 DNA: TGTGCCAGCAGCCCCGGGGCGCGAGATACGCAGTATTTT. Filled out from reference TRBV7-3 and TRBJ2-3, the complete variable domain reads GAGVSQTPSNKVTEKGKYVELRCDPISGHTALYWYRQSLGQGPEFLIYFQGTGAADDSGLPNDRFFAVRPEGSVSTLKIQRTERGDSAVYLCASSPGARDTQYFGPGTRLTVL.

The V gene is TRBV9, the J gene TRBJ2-7; possibly TRBD1 for D (6 bases). Trimming stripped 3 bases from V and 0 bases from J, with 10 bases between. The CDR3 covers 14 residues. Germline V gives CDR1 SGDLS, CDR2 YYNGEE. The DNA of the CDR3 is TGTGCCAGCAGCGCGGACAGCAACTCCTACGAGCAGTACTTC. It yields the protein CASSADSNSYEQYF.

The chain carries TRBV19 and TRBJ1-1; 9 bases agree with TRBD1. Germline V gene lookup returns CDR1 LNHDA and CDR2 SQIVND (reference sequence). This CDR3 spans 15 amino acids. Losses at the gene ends were 7 bases for V and 1 base for J; bases not matched to a gene: 7. CDR3 nucleotides: TGTGCCAGTAAAATACAGGGGGCAAGGAACACTGAAGCTTTCTTT. Residues: CASKIQGARNTEAFF.

The V and J genes are TRBV11-2 and TRBJ2-3; possibly TRBD1 for D (5 bases). Germline V gene data show CDR1 as SGHAT and CDR2 as FQNNGV. The CDR3 has 13 amino acids. V was pared by 5 bases and J by 5 bases, with 11 bases between. CDR3 in amino acids: CASSLRTQDTQYF. The CDR3 region has the DNA TGTGCCAGCAGCCTCCGGACACAAGATACGCAGTATTTT.

The chain carries TRBV4-3 and TRBJ2-1, with D unresolved. This CDR3 spans 16 amino acids. V was shortened by 5 bases and J by 5 bases, with 19 bases between the two germline ends. Germline V gene lookup returns CDR1 LGHNA and CDR2 YSLEER. In DNA, the CDR3 is TGCGCCAGCAGCTCCCGACGGACCGATGGGCACAATGAGCAGTTCTTC. Residues: CASSSRRTDGHNEQFF.

The chain recombines TRBV10-3 with TRBJ2-7; 9 nucleotides line up with TRBD2. With V trimmed by 2 bases and J by 1 base, 9 bases remained unmatched. The CDR3 totals 17 residues. Looked up from germline, CDR1 is ENHRY and CDR2 is SYGVKD. This CDR3 is CAISERGLATTSYEQYF. The CDR3 DNA is TGTGCCATCAGTGAGAGGGGACTAGCAACGACATCCTACGAGCAGTACTTC.

The J gene is TRBJ2-5, the V gene TRBV7-9, with a tentative D call TRBD1 (5 bases). Germline CDR1 and CDR2: SEHNR and FQNEAQ (reference sequence). V shed 7 bases and J shed 1 base, with 10 bases lying between them. This CDR3 spans 13 amino acids. This chain's CDR3 is CASNSDSQETQYF. The CDR3 nucleotides read TGTGCCAGCAACTCCGACAGCCAAGAGACCCAGTACTTC.

The chain combines TRBV6-6 with TRBJ1-5; D unresolved. The CDR3 sequence is 16 residues long. Trimming took off 5 bases at V and 0 bases at J, with 14 bases between the two ends. Germline CDR1 and CDR2: MNHNY and SVGAGI (reference sequence). Here the CDR3 reads CASSGPVIYSNQPQHF. The CDR3 DNA sequence: TGTGCCAGCAGTGGCCCCGTCATCTATAGCAATCAGCCCCAGCATTTT.

V is TRBV6-4 and J is TRBJ1-5, with 7 bases lining up with TRBD1. V shed 5 bases and J 4 bases; nucleotides not matched to a gene: 5. The CDR3 has 14 residues. CDR1 is MRHNA and CDR2 is SNTAGT in the germline V gene. The CDR3: CASSPGTDNQPQHF. The CDR3 DNA follows: TGTGCCAGCAGTCCCGGGACAGATAATCAGCCCCAGCATTTT.

V and J are TRBV30 and TRBJ1-6; D remains ambiguous. The V end lost 1 base, the J end lost 11 bases, and 18 bases lay between the germline ends. The CDR3 has 15 residues. Germline values: CDR1 GTSNPN, CDR2 SVGIG (reference sequence). CDR3 amino acids: CAWSAVSSSTTPLHF. The CDR3 nucleotides read TGTGCCTGGAGTGCGGTGAGCTCGTCTACAACACCCCTCCACTTT.

The V gene is TRBV10-3, the J gene TRBJ1-1, with D hard to call. Trimming took off 6 bases at V and 1 base at J, with 12 bases between the two ends. Germline-derived CDR1 and CDR2 are ENHRY and SYGVKD. The CDR3 covers 14 residues. The CDR3 sequence is CAISLSRENTEAFF. CDR3 bases: TGTGCCATCAGCTTAAGCCGGGAGAACACTGAAGCTTTCTTT.

This clone is a singleton in its sample. The chain uses TRBV11-3 and TRBJ2-1; D may be TRBD2 (6 bases). Germline-derived CDR1 and CDR2 are SGHNT and YENEEA. V was pared by 3 bases and J by 0 bases, with 9 bases between. The CDR3 is made up of 15 amino acids. CDR3 nucleotides: TGTGCCAGCAGCTTCCAAGCGGGCTCCTACAATGAGCAGTTCTTC. Amino acids: CASSFQAGSYNEQFF.

This clone was found once. The chain recombines TRBV7-3 with TRBJ2-1; perhaps TRBD2 as D (6 bases). Trimming removed 5 bases at V and 6 bases at J, with 14 bases between. Per the germline V gene, CDR1 is SGHTA and CDR2 is FQGTGA. The CDR3 sequence is 14 residues long. CDR3 residues: CASSPDGGGNEQFF. The DNA of the CDR3 is TGTGCCAGCAGCCCCGATGGGGGAGGCAATGAGCAGTTCTTC.

As DNA, the CDR3 is TGTGCCAGCAGTCGACAGGTTAACTATGGCTACACCTTC. Translated: CASSRQVNYGYTF. The chain combines TRBV6-5 with TRBJ1-2; D is possibly TRBD1 (6 bases). The germline gives CDR1 MNHEY, CDR2 SVGAGI. V lost 5 bases and J 1 base, leaving 8 bases between the germline ends. The length of the CDR3 is 13 residues.